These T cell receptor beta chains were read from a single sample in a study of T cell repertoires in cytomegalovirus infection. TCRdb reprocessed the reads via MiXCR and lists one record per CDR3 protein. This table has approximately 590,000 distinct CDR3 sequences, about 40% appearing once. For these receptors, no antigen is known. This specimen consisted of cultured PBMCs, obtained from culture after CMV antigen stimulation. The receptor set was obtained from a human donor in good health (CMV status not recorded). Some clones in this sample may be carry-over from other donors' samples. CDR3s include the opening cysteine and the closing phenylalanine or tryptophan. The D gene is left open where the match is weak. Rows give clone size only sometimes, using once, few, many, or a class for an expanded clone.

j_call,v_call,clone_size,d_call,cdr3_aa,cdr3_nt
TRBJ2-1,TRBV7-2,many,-,CASSLAGLEYNEQFF,TGTGCCAGCAGCTTAGCTGGGCTAGAATACAATGAGCAGTTCTTC
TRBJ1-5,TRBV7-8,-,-,CASSLAAFAGNQPQHF,TGTGCCAGCAGCTTAGCCGCTTTCGCTGGCAATCAGCCCCAGCATTTT
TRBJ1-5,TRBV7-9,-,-,CASSAVTNQPQHF,TGTGCCAGCAGCGCCGTGACCAATCAGCCCCAGCATTTT
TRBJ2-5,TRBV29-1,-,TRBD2,CSVVGRPGETQYF,TGCAGCGTTGTCGGGAGGCCGGGAGAGACCCAGTACTTC
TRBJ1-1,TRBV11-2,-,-,CASSLDPLNTEAFF,TGTGCCAGCAGCTTAGATCCATTAAACACTGAAGCTTTCTTT
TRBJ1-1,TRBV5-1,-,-,CASSTSFGATEAFF,TGCGCCAGCAGCACCTCATTTGGAGCCACTGAAGCTTTCTTT
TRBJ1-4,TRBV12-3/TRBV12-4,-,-,CASSQTFNEKLFF,TGTGCCAGCAGTCAGACCTTTAATGAAAAACTGTTTTTT
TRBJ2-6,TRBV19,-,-,CASSIVHLANVLTF,TGTGCCAGTAGTATAGTCCACTTGGCCAACGTCCTGACTTTC
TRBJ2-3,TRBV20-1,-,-,CSARSGRGTDTQYF,TGCAGTGCTCGAAGCGGTCGTGGTACAGATACGCAGTATTTT
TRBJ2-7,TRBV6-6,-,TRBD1,CASSAGTGVYEQYF,TGTGCCAGCAGTGCCGGGACAGGGGTCTACGAGCAGTACTTC
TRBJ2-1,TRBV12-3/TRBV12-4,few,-,CASSLPRGAYNEQFF,TGTGCCAGCAGTCTCCCCAGGGGGGCCTACAATGAGCAGTTCTTC
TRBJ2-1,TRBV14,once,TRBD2,CASSQDSLAGDPYNEQFF,TGTGCCAGCAGCCAAGATTCCTTAGCGGGAGATCCCTACAATGAGCAGTTCTTC
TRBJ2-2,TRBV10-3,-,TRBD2,CAISGTSLTNTGELFF,TGTGCCATCAGTGGGACTAGCCTAACGAACACCGGGGAGCTGTTTTTT
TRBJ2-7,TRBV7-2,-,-,CASSSNGLVGEQYF,TGTGCCAGCAGCTCTAATGGGCTAGTCGGCGAGCAGTACTTC
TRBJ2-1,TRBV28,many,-,CASSTGDNEQFF,TGTGCCAGCAGTACGGGGGACAATGAGCAGTTCTTC
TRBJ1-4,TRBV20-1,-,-,CSAYDRLTTNEKLFF,TGCAGTGCTTATGACAGACTAACAACTAATGAAAAACTGTTTTTT
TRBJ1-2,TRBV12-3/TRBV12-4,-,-,CASSFGEYGYTF,TGTGCCAGCAGTTTCGGGGAGTATGGCTACACCTTC
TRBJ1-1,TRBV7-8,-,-,CASSSRGRDMNTEAFF,TGTGCCAGCAGCTCCAGGGGCCGGGACATGAACACTGAAGCTTTCTTT
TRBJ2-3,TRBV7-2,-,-,CASSTVSDTQYF,TGTGCCAGCAGCACCGTCTCAGATACGCAGTATTTT
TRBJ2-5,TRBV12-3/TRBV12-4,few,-,CASWFGSGSGETQYF,TGTGCCAGCTGGTTCGGGTCCGGGAGTGGGGAGACCCAGTACTTC
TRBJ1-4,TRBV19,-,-,CASRFPDEKLFF,TGTGCCAGTAGGTTTCCGGATGAAAAACTGTTTTTT
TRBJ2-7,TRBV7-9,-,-,CASSVEGGSLYF,TGTGCCAGCAGCGTAGAGGGGGGGAGCCTCTACTTC
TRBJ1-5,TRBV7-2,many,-,CASSPRGPRGPQHF,TGTGCCAGCAGCCCCAGGGGACCACGAGGGCCCCAGCATTTT
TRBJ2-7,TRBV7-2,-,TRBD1,CASRGTGEGEQYF,TGTGCCAGCCGCGGGACAGGGGAAGGCGAGCAGTACTTC
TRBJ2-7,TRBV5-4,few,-,CASSLYQGAREQYF,TGTGCCAGCAGCTTGTACCAAGGGGCTAGAGAGCAGTACTTC
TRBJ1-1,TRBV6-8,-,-,CASSSNRVSNTEAFF,TGTGCCAGCAGTTCGAACAGGGTATCTAACACTGAAGCTTTCTTT
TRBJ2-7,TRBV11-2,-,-,CASSSVGYLYEQYF,TGTGCCAGCAGCTCAGTTGGCTACCTCTACGAGCAGTACTTC
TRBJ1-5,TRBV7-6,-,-,CASSLASDQPQHF,TGTGCCAGCAGCTTAGCCTCAGATCAGCCCCAGCATTTT
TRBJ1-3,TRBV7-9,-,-,CASSAPGQPLETIYF,TGTGCCAGCAGCGCCCCCGGACAGCCGCTGGAGACCATATATTTT
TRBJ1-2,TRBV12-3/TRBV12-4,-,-,CASSRVGVPYGYTF,TGTGCCAGCAGCCGAGTCGGGGTTCCCTATGGCTACACCTTC
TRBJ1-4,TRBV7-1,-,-,CASSPQAELNEKLFF,TGTGCCAGCAGCCCCCAGGCGGAGCTTAATGAAAAACTGTTTTTT
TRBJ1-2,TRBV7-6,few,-,CASSGRSLGGKYGYTF,TGTGCCAGCAGCGGTCGAAGCCTGGGGGGGAAATATGGCTACACCTTC
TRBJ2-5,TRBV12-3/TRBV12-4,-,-,CASTYVGGGLGGTQYF,TGTGCCAGCACCTATGTTGGGGGCGGATTGGGGGGGACCCAGTACTTC